This T cell receptor beta chain was captured by sequencing in a study of T-cell reconstitution after alpha-beta-depleted transplantation in children (TCRdb year 2016). With respect to the entire study: Using TCR repertoire profiling, the study followed T-cell immune reconstitution in a quantitative way in children after TCRalphabeta/CD19-depleted allogeneic hematopoietic cell transplantation. Study-wide conclusions, independent of this receptor: Apparently early alphabetaT-cell count recovery about two months after transplant reportedly relied on only several hundred rapidly expanded clones derived from non-depleted graft cells. In some patients, the high TCRbeta diversity seen at day 60 was put down to recipient T cells and intrathymic progenitors that had survived conditioning. Over the following months the frequencies of hyperexpanded clones went down, and after one year T-cell counts and TCRbeta diversity were mostly credited to newly produced T cells.

The treatment or condition label, read with the paper, signifies: allogeneic hematopoietic cell transplantation with graft depleted of TCRalphabeta T cells and CD19 B cells. Transplant recipients were children who received TCRalphabeta/CD19-depleted allogeneic hematopoietic cell grafts. V was cut back by 6 bases and J by 11 bases, leaving a gap of 25 bases between them. The germline V gene (reference sequence) supplies CDR1 DFQATT and CDR2 SNEGSKA. Counted from cysteine to phenylalanine, this CDR3 has 15 amino acids. Only CDR3 DNA is held: 45 bases, read in frame from base 1. At least ten counts were recorded for this clonotype. What this receptor recognizes is not known. No qualities accompany the bases; no much larger clone lies one base away. Receptors were amplified or captured by PCR. The data were produced on an Illumina HiSeq 2500. TCR libraries were prepared with molecular barcoding, using unique molecular identifiers to normalize TCRbeta repertoire quantification. Using fastp at Q25 and MiXCR, TCRdb reprocessed the public reads and kept productive beta chains. Each entry merges the rows of one CDR3 protein and shows their most common DNA and genes. The sample table records 55,000 to 90,000 distinct CDR3 sequences; 4.9% of these occur just once. The ten largest make up approximately 20% of the sample.

Here the chain combines TRBV20-1 and TRBJ1-4; the D gene is unclear. The origin of this receptor is a boy under two years old who had a stem cell transplant for acute myeloid leukemia, so the T cells may come from the graft donor. The source was PBMCs, mostly from graft donor cells, collected 180 days after TCRalphabeta/CD19-depleted stem cell transplant. The DNA sequence reads TGCAGTGCCTCTAGGACCGACCGCTGGAAGGAGAAACTGTTTTTT. Its amino acids are CSASRTDRWKEKLFF.